Following are 11 T cell receptor beta chains from one sample sequenced in a study of glioma-infiltrating T cells after dendritic cell vaccination. Using immunoSEQ multiplex PCR, the repertoire was profiled, and TCRdb retains in-frame clones only, with some absent. This sample yields under 100,000 clones, of which under 90% are seen a single time; 2.5% to 3% belongs to the top ten. The sample consisted of blood, taken before dendritic cell vaccination. The receptors derive from a human donor with glioblastoma.

In regard to this clone: Given a much more abundant clone one base away, this may be a read error. The chain joins TRBV9 to TRBJ2-2; D unclear. V lost 4 bases and J lost 4, with 2 bases in between. This CDR3 has 11 amino acids. Germline V gene lookup returns CDR1 SGDLS and CDR2 YYNGEE. CDR3 nucleotide sequence: TGTGCCAGCAGCCTCACCGGGGAGCTGTTTTTT. The encoded protein is CASSLTGELFF.

This sequence joins TRBV11-1 and TRBJ2-7; D possibly corresponds to TRBD2 (6 bases). The CDR3 runs 15 residues. Germline-derived CDR1 and CDR2 are SGHAT and FQDESV (reference sequence). Between the trimmed V and J ends, which lost 1 base and 1 base, there was a span of 11 bases. Here the CDR3 DNA reads TGTGCCAGCAGCTTAGGAGGGAGCGGGTCCTACGAGCAGTACTTC. It yields the protein CASSLGGSGSYEQYF.

The chain joins TRBV2 to TRBJ2-1; 8 bases match TRBD1. CDR1 is SNHLY and CDR2 is FYNNEI in the germline V gene. This CDR3 contains 12 residues. V lost 6 bases and J lost 9; bases outside the gene matches: 4. The CDR3 reads CASRGTGTEQFF. DNA of the CDR3: TGTGCCAGCAGGGGGACAGGCACTGAGCAGTTCTTC.

This clone was observed a few times. The chain combines TRBV28 with TRBJ2-3; D uncertain. Trimming stripped 5 bases from V and 2 bases from J, with 2 bases between. This CDR3 has 11 amino acids. Germline V gene sequence: CDR1 MDHEN, CDR2 SYDVKM. CDR3 DNA sequence: TGTGCCAGCAGTCTCACAGATACGCAGTATTTT. Protein: CASSLTDTQYF.

The genes are TRBV18 and TRBJ1-2; TRBD1 might be the D (5 bases). Germline values: CDR1 KGHSH, CDR2 LQKENI. This CDR3 comprises 14 residues. V dropped 3 bases and J dropped 6 bases, with 14 bases sitting between them. CDR3: CASSPSAGPDGYTF. DNA of the CDR3: TGTGCCAGCTCACCTTCGGCGGGGCCTGATGGCTACACCTTC. The full variable domain, its missing parts supplied by reference TRBV18 and TRBJ1-2, is NAGVMQNPRHLVRRRGQEARLRCSPMKGHSHVYWYRQLPEEGLKFMVYLQKENIIDESGMPKERFSAEFPKEGPSILRIQQVVRGDSAAYFCASSPSAGPDGYTFGSGTRLTVV.

In this sample, this clone turned up once. Mismatch with germline at one junction end may stem from a read error. The chain has TRBV11-2 and TRBJ1-5; 9 nucleotides agree with TRBD1. The germline gives CDR1 SGHAT, CDR2 FQNNGV. The CDR3 is 14 amino acids. Written as DNA, the CDR3 is TGTGCCAGCAGCCTAGACAGGGGGGATCAGCCCCAGCATTTT. Translating gives CASSLDRGDQPQHF.

V is TRBV27 and J is TRBJ2-3, with 7 bases identical to TRBD1. This CDR3 contains 16 residues. The V gene's germline CDR1 is MNHEY and CDR2 SMNVEV (reference sequence). Losses at the gene ends were 5 bases for V and 3 bases for J; bases not matched to a gene: 11. The CDR3 protein is CASSIQGWAGTDTQYF. CDR3 in DNA: TGTGCCAGCAGTATACAGGGGTGGGCCGGGACAGATACGCAGTATTTT.

The J gene is TRBJ1-5, the V gene TRBV2; D might be TRBD1 (5 bases). This CDR3 region has 14 residues. Germline loops: CDR1 SNHLY, CDR2 FYNNEI. Between the trimmed V and J ends, which lost 5 bases and 0 bases, there was a span of 8 bases. The CDR3 is CASSRGSSNQPQHF. The DNA of the CDR3 is TGTGCCAGCAGTCGGGGGTCTAGCAATCAGCCCCAGCATTTT.

The chain joins TRBV5-8 to TRBJ2-7; 9 nucleotides agree with TRBD1. This CDR3 is 15 amino acids long. The ends lost 3 bases at V and 4 bases at J; junction bases unmatched: 8. Germline V gene data show CDR1 as SGHTS and CDR2 as YDEGEE. The CDR3 DNA reads TGTGCCAGCAGCTCGGACAGGGGATTCGGTTACGAGCAGTACTTC. It yields the protein CASSSDRGFGYEQYF.

The chain employs TRBV27 and TRBJ2-7; D is unclear. The V gene's germline CDR1 is MNHEY and CDR2 SMNVEV (reference sequence). Trimming shortened V by 7 bases and J by 7 bases, and 11 bases separated the two germline ends. This CDR3 has 11 residues. In nucleotides, the CDR3 is TGTGCCAGCAATCTCCCCCCGGAGCAGTACTTC. It translates to CASNLPPEQYF.

V and J are TRBV7-6 and TRBJ2-2; TRBD2 matches at 12 bases. CDR1 is SGHVS, CDR2 FNYEAQ, per germline. The CDR3 has 17 amino acids. The V and J ends lost 5 bases and 8 bases, in that order; junction bases with no gene match: 12. Here the CDR3 reads CASSIRTSGIPPGELFF. The DNA for the CDR3 is TGTGCCAGCAGCATCCGGACTAGCGGGATTCCCCCAGGGGAGCTGTTTTTT.